The 8 T cell receptor beta chains reported below all come from one sample, sequenced in a study of blood T cell repertoires in COVID-19. The data were produced by immunoSEQ multiplex PCR, yet TCRdb's version contains in-frame clones alone and is incomplete. The sample lists about 37,000 clones, roughly 90% occurring once. Sequencing was carried out using peripheral blood. Every receptor here comes from a human donor in a cohort sampled during active COVID-19.

The chain uses TRBV5-1 and TRBJ2-3; maybe TRBD2 (5 bases). The CDR3 length is 14 residues. Trimming took 0 bases from V and 4 from J, leaving 9 bases between them. CDR1 is SGHRS and CDR2 is YFSETQ in the germline V gene. CDR3 loop: CASSLDLAPDTQYF. In nucleotides, the CDR3 is TGCGCCAGCAGCTTGGACCTAGCCCCAGATACGCAGTATTTT.

The chain employs TRBV6-5 and TRBJ1-1; D possibly corresponds to TRBD1 (5 bases). The ends were cut back, 6 bases at V and 2 bases at J, with 10 bases in the middle. Germline V gene data show CDR1 as MNHEY and CDR2 as SVGAGI. The CDR3 totals 13 residues. CDR3 DNA sequence: TGTGCCAGCAGCGTCAGGGATAACACTGAAGCTTTCTTT. Translating gives CASSVRDNTEAFF.

Points on this clone: Germline and junction disagree at one end, which may indicate a read error. The CDR3 sequence: CASNYIRQANTGELFF. The CDR3 coding sequence is TGTGCCAGCAATTACATCAGACAGGCGAACACCGGGGAGCTGTTTTTT. The chain links TRBV6-5 to TRBJ2-2; tentatively, D is TRBD1 (6 bases). The germline gives CDR1 MNHEY, CDR2 SVGAGI. This CDR3 comprises 16 residues.

The chain joins TRBV5-1 to TRBJ2-1; D is undetermined. The ends were cut back, 2 bases at V and 5 bases at J, with 8 bases in the middle. Germline V gene data show CDR1 as SGHRS and CDR2 as YFSETQ. The CDR3 has 13 residues. Here the CDR3 reads CASSFPPNNEQFF. CDR3 DNA: TGCGCCAGCAGCTTCCCCCCCAACAATGAGCAGTTCTTC.

J is TRBJ2-3 and V is TRBV6-6, with D maybe TRBD2 (6 bases). CDR1 MNHNY and CDR2 SVGAGI come from the germline V gene (reference sequence). Trimming took off 5 bases at V and 1 base at J, with 19 bases between the two ends. This CDR3 has 17 residues. CDR3 nucleotide sequence: TGTGCCAGCAGTCCCCGGGGGAACTCCCGCGGCACAGATACGCAGTATTTT. It is translated as CASSPRGNSRGTDTQYF.

The CDR3 protein is CASSQGAGVLREQYF. Here the CDR3 DNA reads TGTGCCAGCAGCCAAGGGGCAGGGGTTTTGAGGGAGCAGTACTTC. The chain recombines TRBV14 with TRBJ2-7, with D perhaps matching TRBD1 (6 bases). This CDR3 spans 15 amino acids. Germline CDR1 SGHDN, CDR2 FVKESK. Trimming cost V 1 base and J 7 bases, with 17 bases left between them.

The rearrangement uses TRBV11-2 and TRBJ2-2; 9 bases agree with TRBD2. With 0 bases clipped from V and 4 bases from J, the junction kept 12 bases outside the gene matches. Germline-derived CDR1 and CDR2 are SGHAT and FQNNGV. The CDR3 is 19 residues long. CDR3 nucleotide sequence: TGTGCCAGCAGCTTAGATCTGGTGGCGGGAGGGCCGGGCACCGGGGAGCTGTTTTTT. As protein: CASSLDLVAGGPGTGELFF.

The chain uses TRBV2 and TRBJ1-4; 10 bases are a match to TRBD1. The CDR3 covers 13 residues. V lost 11 bases, J lost 7 bases, and 7 bases stayed unmatched. CDR1 SNHLY and CDR2 FYNNEI come from the germline V gene. The CDR3 DNA reads as TGTGCCGGACAGGGACAGGGGATTGAAAAACTGTTTTTT. It translates to CAGQGQGIEKLFF.